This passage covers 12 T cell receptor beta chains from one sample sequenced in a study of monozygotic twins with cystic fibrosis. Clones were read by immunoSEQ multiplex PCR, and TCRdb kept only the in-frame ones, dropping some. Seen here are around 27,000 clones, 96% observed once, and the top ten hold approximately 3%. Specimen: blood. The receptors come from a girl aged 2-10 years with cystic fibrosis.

The CDR3 reads CASSEQPSGNTIYF. In DNA form, the CDR3 reads TGTGCCAGCAGTGAACAGCCCTCTGGAAACACCATATATTTT. This sequence joins TRBV6-1 and TRBJ1-3; the D is unclear. Germline CDR1 is MNHNS and CDR2 is SASEGT. Trimming took 2 bases from V and 0 from J, leaving 5 bases between them. This CDR3 spans 14 amino acids.

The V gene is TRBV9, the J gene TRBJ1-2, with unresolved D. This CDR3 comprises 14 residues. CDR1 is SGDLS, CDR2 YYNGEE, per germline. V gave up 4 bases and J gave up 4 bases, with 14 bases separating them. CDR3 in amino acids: CASSPRDEIYGYTF. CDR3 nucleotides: TGTGCCAGCAGCCCGCGTGATGAGATCTATGGCTACACCTTC.

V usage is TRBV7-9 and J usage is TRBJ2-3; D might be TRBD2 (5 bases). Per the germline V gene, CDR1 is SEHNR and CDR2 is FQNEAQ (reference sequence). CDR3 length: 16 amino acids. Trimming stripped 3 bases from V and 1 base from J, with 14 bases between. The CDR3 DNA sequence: TGTGCCAGCAGCTTTCCCAGCGGTGATCGCACAGATACGCAGTATTTT. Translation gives CASSFPSGDRTDTQYF.

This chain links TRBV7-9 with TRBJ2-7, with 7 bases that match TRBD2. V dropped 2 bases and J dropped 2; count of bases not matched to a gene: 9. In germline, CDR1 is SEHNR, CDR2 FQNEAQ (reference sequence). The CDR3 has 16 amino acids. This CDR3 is CASSLRGAGTPYEQYF. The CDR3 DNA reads TGTGCCAGCAGCTTAAGAGGAGCGGGGACCCCCTACGAGCAGTACTTC.

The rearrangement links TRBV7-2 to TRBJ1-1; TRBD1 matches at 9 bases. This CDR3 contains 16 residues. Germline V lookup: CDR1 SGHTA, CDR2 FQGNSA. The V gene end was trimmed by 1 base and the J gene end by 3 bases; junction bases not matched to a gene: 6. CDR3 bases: TGTGCCAGCAGCTTAGATTCTCGGACAGGGGACACTGAAGCTTTCTTT. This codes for CASSLDSRTGDTEAFF.

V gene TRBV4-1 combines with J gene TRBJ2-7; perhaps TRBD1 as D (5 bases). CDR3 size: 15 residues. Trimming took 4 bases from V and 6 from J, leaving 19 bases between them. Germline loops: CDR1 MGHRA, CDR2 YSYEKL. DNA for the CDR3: TGCGCCAGCAGCCCAGGGTGGGCTATTCTTTGCGAGCAGTACTTC. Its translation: CASSPGWAILCEQYF.

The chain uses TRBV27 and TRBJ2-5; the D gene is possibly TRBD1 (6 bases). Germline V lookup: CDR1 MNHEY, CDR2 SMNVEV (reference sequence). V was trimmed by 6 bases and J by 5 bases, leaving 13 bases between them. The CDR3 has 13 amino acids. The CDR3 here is CASREQGWETQYF. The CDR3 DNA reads TGTGCCAGCAGAGAACAGGGATGGGAGACCCAGTACTTC.

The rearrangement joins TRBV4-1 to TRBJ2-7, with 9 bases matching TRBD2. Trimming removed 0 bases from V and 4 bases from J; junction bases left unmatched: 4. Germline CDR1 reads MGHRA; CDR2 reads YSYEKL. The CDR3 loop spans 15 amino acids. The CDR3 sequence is CASSQDHLAGYEQYF. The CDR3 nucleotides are TGCGCCAGCAGCCAAGATCACCTAGCGGGGTACGAGCAGTACTTC.

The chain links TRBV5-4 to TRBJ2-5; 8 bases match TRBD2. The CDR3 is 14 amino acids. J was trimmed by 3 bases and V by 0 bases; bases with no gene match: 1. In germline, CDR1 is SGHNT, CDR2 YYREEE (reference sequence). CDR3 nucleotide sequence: TGTGCCAGCAGCTTGGGAGCGGGAGAAGAGACCCAGTACTTC. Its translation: CASSLGAGEETQYF.

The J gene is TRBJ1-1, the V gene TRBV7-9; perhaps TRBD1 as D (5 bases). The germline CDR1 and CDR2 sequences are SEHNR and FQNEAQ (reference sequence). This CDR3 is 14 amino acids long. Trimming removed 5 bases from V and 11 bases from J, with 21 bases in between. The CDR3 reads CASSPPGLSKGAFF. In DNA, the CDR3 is TGTGCCAGCAGCCCTCCAGGGTTGTCGAAGGGGGCTTTCTTT.

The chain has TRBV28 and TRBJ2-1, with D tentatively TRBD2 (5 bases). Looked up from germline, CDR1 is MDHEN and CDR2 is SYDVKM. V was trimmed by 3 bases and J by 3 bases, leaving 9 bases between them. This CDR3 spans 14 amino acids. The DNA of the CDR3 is TGTGCCAGCAGTTTGCACGGGGACTACAATGAGCAGTTCTTC. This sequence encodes CASSLHGDYNEQFF. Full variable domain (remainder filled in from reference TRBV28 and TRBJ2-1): DVKVTQSSRYLVKRTGEKVFLECVQDMDHENMFWYRQDPGLGLRLIYFSYDVKMKEKGDIPEGYSVSREKKERFSLILESASTNQTSMYLCASSLHGDYNEQFFGPGTRLTVL.

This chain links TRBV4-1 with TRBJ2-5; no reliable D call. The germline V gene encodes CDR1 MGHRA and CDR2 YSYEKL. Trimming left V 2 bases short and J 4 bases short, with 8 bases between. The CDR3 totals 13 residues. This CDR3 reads CASSQTPTETQYF. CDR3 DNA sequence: TGCGCCAGCAGCCAAACCCCCACAGAGACCCAGTACTTC.